The entry below gives a single T cell receptor (beta chain) sequence along with its context. Its antigen is undetermined. Within the sample, other DNA sequences also encode this same CDR3. Original processing methods: In the immunoSEQ data, sequences were junction-only and lacked quality scores, so filtering differed. Data came from immunoSEQ multiplex PCR; TCRdb stores just in-frame clones and leaves some out. V and J calls plus clone size are reproduced from that table; the DNA served to infer D and trimming. The table records more than 2,000,000 clones, approximately 94% of them present only once. Germline lookup yields CDR1 LNHDA and CDR2 SQIVND (reference sequence). Trimming pared 1 base from V and 10 bases from J, leaving 5 bases between. The CDR3 runs to 12 residues. This sample is part of a study of shared clonotypes between healthy human individuals. Study-wide findings and caveats: For naive CD4 cells, roughly 5% of clonotypes were shared across a handful of donors.

None of the donors, who were healthy HIV-negative adults, had recently had acute infections or vaccinations. It was into CD45RA+ naive and CD45RA-negative memory subsets that the CD4+ cells were split. V and J are TRBV19 and TRBJ1-6; D remains unclear. The receptor comes from a man younger than 35 in good health. The sequenced sample consisted of naive CD4+ T cells sorted from blood. Noted subset: CD45RA+ positively selected. In DNA, the CDR3 is TGTGCCAGTAGTATAGTGGGATCACCCCTCCACTTT. Translation gives CASSIVGSPLHF. The complete variable domain, with remaining parts taken from reference TRBV19 and TRBJ1-6, reads DGGITQSPKYLFRKEGQNVTLSCEQNLNHDAMYWYRQDPGQGLRLIYYSQIVNDFQKGDIAEGYSVSREKKESFPLTVTSAQKNPTAFYLCASSIVGSPLHFGNGTRLTVT.